This T cell receptor (beta chain) was retrieved from a study of blood T cell repertoires in COVID-19. On the study more broadly: PBMCs, B-cell-depleted T cells, or T cells provided the cDNA or gDNA that made up the material.

Generated by immunoSEQ multiplex PCR, the TCRdb table keeps only in-frame clones and is missing some. This sample carries approximately 54,000 clones, 81% of them seen once, and the ten largest clones take over 4.5%. The sequenced sample was peripheral blood. The origin of this receptor is an older woman with acute or convalescent COVID-19.

The CDR3 region is CASSLTTGDQPQHF. The CDR3, as DNA: TGTGCCAGCAGTTTAACTACAGGGGATCAGCCCCAGCATTTT. V and J are TRBV27 and TRBJ1-5; TRBD1 aligns across 7 bases. Germline lookup yields CDR1 MNHEY and CDR2 SMNVEV (reference sequence). CDR3 size: 14 residues. V gave up 2 bases and J gave up 5 bases; unmatched junction bases: 3.